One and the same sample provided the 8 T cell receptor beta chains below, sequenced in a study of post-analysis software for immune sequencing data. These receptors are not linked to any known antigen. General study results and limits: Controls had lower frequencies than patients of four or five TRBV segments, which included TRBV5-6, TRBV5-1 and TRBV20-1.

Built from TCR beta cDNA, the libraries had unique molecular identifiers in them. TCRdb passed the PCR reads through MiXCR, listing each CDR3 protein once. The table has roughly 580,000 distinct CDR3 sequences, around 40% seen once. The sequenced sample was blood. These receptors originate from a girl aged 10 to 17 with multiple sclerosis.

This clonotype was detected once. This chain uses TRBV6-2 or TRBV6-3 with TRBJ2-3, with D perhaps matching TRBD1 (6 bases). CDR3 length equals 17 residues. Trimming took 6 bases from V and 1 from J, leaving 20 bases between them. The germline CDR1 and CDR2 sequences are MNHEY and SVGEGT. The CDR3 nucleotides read TGTGCCAGCAGCTCCGCCTGGAAGGACAGAGGCACAGATACGCAGTATTTT. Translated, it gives CASSSAWKDRGTDTQYF.

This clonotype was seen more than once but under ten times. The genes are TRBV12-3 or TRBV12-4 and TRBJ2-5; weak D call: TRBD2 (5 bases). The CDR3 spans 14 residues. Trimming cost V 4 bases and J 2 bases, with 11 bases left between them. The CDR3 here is CASSSPGVQETQYF. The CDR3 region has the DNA TGTGCCAGCAGTTCCCCCGGGGTACAAGAGACCCAGTACTTC.

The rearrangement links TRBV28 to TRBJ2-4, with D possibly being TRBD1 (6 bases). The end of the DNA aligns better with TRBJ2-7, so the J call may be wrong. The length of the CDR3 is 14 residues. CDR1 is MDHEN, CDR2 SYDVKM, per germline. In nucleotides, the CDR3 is TGTGCCAGCGCCCTCAGGGGAGAGATGGGCGAGCAGTACTTC. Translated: CASALRGEMGEQYF.

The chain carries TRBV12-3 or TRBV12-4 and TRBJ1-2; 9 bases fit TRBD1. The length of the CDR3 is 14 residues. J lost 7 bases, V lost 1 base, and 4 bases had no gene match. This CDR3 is CASSLGDRAFGYTF. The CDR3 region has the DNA TGTGCCAGCAGTTTAGGGGACAGGGCGTTTGGCTACACCTTC.

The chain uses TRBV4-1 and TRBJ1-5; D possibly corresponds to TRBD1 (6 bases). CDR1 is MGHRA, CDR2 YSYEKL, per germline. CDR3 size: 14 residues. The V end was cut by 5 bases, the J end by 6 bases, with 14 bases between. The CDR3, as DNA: TGCGCCAGCAGCGTGGTGGGGGCCGTTCAGCCCCAGCATTTT. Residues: CASSVVGAVQPQHF.

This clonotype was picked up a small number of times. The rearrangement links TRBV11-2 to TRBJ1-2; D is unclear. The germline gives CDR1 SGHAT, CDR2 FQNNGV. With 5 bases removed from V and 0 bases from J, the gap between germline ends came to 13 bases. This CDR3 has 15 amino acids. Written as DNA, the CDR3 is TGTGCCAGCAGCCCCCTCCGACACACTAACTATGGCTACACCTTC. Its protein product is CASSPLRHTNYGYTF.

Here the CDR3 DNA reads TGTGCCAGCAGCCGTGTGGTCACAGGGCCTAATGAAAAACTGTTTTTT. This gives the protein CASSRVVTGPNEKLFF. This chain connects TRBV7-8 to TRBJ1-4; a possible D gene is TRBD1 (6 bases). V gave up 5 bases and J gave up 3 bases, with 16 bases separating them. CDR3 length: 16 amino acids. Germline V gene data show CDR1 as SGHVS and CDR2 as FQNEAQ.

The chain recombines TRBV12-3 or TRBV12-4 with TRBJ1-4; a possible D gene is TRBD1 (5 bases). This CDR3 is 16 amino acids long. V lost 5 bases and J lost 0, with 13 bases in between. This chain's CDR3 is CASSPRQLATNEKLFF. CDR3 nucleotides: TGTGCCAGCAGTCCCCGACAGCTTGCAACTAATGAAAAACTGTTTTTT.